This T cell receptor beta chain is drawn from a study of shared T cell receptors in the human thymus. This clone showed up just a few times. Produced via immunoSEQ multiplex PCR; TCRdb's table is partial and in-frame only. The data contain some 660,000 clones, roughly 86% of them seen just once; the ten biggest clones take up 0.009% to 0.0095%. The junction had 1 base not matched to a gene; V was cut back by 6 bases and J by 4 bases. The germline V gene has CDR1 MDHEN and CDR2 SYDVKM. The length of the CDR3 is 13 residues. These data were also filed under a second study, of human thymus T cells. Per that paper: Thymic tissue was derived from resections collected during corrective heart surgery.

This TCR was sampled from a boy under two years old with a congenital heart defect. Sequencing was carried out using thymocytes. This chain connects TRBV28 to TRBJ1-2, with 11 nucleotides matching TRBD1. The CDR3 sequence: CASRDRGLYGYTF. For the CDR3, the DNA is TGTGCCAGCAGGGACAGGGGGCTCTATGGCTACACCTTC.